This T cell receptor (beta chain) was identified during a study of OX40 agonist ivuxolimab in advanced cancers. The overall study: With ivuxolimab, an agonistic anti-OX40 (CD134) antibody, patients were treated. At approximately 83% male, the cohort had a mean age of about 60 years, ranging from about 20 to 79.

Only in-frame clones appear in the TCRdb table, and some are missing; sequencing was by immunoSEQ multiplex PCR. Among under 60,000 clones listed, 94% were seen once. The CDR3 loop spans 14 amino acids. The V gene lost 5 bases and the J gene lost 2 bases, with 10 bases spanning the gap. Per germline, CDR1 SGHTA and CDR2 FQGNSA. The V gene is TRBV7-2, the J gene TRBJ2-1; perhaps TRBD2 as D (5 bases). Material: CD4+ or CD8+ T cells sorted from blood, obtained in a trial of the OX40 agonist ivuxolimab. The clonotype was recovered from an adult with an advanced solid tumor such as melanoma, head and neck, liver or kidney cancer. The CDR3 is CASSPLATYNEQFF. The CDR3 nucleotides read TGTGCCAGCAGCCCGCTAGCTACCTACAATGAGCAGTTCTTC.